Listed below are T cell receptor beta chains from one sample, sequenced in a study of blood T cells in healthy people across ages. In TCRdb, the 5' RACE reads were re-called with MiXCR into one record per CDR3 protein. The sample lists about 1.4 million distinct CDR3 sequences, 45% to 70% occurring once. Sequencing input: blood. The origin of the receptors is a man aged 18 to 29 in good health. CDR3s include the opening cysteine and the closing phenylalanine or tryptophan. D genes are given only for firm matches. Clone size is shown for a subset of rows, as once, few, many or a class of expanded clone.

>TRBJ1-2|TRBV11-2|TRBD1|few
CASSSRQGLDYGYTF
TGTGCCAGCAGCTCACGACAGGGCTTAGACTATGGCTACACCTTC
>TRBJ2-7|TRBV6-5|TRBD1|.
CASSYSRDRGINEQYF
TGTGCCAGCAGTTACTCGCGGGACAGGGGTATCAACGAGCAGTACTTC
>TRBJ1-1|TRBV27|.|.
CASSPPGVALNTEAFF
TGTGCCAGCAGTCCTCCCGGGGTGGCGTTGAACACTGAAGCTTTCTTT
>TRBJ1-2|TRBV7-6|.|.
CASSLASTYGYTF
TGTGCCAGCAGCTTAGCCTCGACCTATGGCTACACCTTC
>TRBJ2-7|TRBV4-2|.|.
CASSQGPAYEQYF
TGTGCCAGCAGCCAAGGCCCCGCCTACGAGCAGTACTTC
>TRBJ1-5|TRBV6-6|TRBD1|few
CASRRSRGNQPQHF
TGTGCCAGCAGGAGGTCCAGGGGGAATCAGCCCCAGCATTTT
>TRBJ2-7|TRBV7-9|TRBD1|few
CASSPGTEFSYEQYF
TGTGCCAGCAGCCCCGGGACAGAGTTCTCCTACGAGCAGTACTTC
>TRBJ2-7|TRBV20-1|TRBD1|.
CSAREAQGPYYEQYF
TGCAGTGCTAGAGAGGCACAGGGGCCCTACTACGAGCAGTACTTC
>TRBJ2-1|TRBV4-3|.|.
CASSQTPFKGIWDEQFF
TGCGCCAGCAGCCAGACCCCCTTTAAGGGGATATGGGATGAGCAGTTCTTC
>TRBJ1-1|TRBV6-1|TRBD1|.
CASSEPGQAIFPEAFF
TGTGCCAGCAGTGAGCCGGGACAGGCTATATTTCCCGAAGCTTTCTTT
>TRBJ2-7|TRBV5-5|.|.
CASSSPLGYEQYF
TGTGCCAGCAGCTCTCCCCTCGGCTACGAGCAGTACTTC
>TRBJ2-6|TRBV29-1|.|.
CSAITGKPSGANVLTF
TGCAGCGCGATTACAGGGAAACCCTCTGGGGCCAACGTCCTGACTTTC
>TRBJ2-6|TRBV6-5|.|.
CASSRTTGANVLTF
TGTGCCAGCAGTAGGACGACTGGGGCCAACGTCCTGACTTTC
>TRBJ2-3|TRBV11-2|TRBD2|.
CASSQFPHFRGVTDTQYF
TGTGCCAGCAGCCAATTCCCCCATTTCCGGGGGGTCACAGATACGCAGTATTTT
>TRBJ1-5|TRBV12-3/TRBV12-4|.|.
CASSPAMSNQPQHF
TGTGCCAGCAGCCCCGCAATGAGCAATCAGCCCCAGCATTTT
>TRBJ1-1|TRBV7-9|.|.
CASSLQGLGEAFF
TGTGCCAGCAGCTTACAGGGGCTTGGGGAAGCTTTCTTT
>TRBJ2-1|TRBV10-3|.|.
CAISDDSDTAYNEQFF
TGTGCCATCAGTGACGACAGCGACACAGCGTACAATGAGCAGTTCTTC